The following is a T cell receptor (beta chain) sequence with its context. This entry belongs to a study of blood T cell repertoires in COVID-19. For the study at large: Some COVID-19 samples were acute and others convalescent; all came from the United States, Italy and Spain.

Germline CDR1 reads LGHDT; CDR2 reads YNNKEL (reference sequence). This CDR3 contains 16 residues. The V gene end was trimmed by 3 bases and the J gene end by 4 bases; junction bases not matched to a gene: 7. Authors' analysis steps: Amplification of reference gene primers was used by the study to estimate nucleated cell counts. Repertoires were generated with immunoSEQ multiplex PCR, while TCRdb's copy carries only in-frame clones and drops some. That table supplies the V and J calls and clone size; D and trimming were determined from the DNA. The sample carries fewer than 500,000 clones, roughly 85% recorded once.

This chain links TRBV3-1 (or the pseudogene TRBV3-2) with TRBJ2-3, with 10 bases lining up with TRBD2. The source of this sequence is a woman in her 30s with active or convalescent COVID-19. Input material: peripheral blood. In DNA, the CDR3 is TGTGCCAGCAGCCAGGCGATTAGCGGGGGGTCAGATACGCAGTATTTT. Translated: CASSQAISGGSDTQYF.